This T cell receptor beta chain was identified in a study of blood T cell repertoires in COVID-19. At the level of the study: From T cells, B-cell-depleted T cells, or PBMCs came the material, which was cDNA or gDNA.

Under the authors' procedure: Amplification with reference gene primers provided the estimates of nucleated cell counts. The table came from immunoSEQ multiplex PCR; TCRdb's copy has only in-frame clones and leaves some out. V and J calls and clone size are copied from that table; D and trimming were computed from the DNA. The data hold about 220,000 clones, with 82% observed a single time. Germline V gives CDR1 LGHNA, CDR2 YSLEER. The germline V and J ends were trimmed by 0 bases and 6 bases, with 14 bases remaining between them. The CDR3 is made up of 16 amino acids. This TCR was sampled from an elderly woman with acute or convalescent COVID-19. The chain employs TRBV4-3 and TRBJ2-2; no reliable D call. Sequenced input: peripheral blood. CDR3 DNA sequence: TGCGCCAGCAGCCAAGATCCGATAGGAGAGGCCGGGGAGCTGTTTTTT. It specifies CASSQDPIGEAGELFF.